This T cell receptor beta chain is drawn from a study of blood T cells in healthy people across ages (dated by TCRdb to the mid-2010s). Broadly, across the study: In model experiments, template switching captured roughly one uniquely barcoded TCR beta cDNA molecule for every two T cells. Donors were grouped into four age groups: young (average approximately 15 years), middle-aged (under 40), aged (roughly 62) and long-lived (just over 80). Using the same blood draw, the study looked at two additional independent replicas of 1 million unique cDNA reads for two donors, one aged 18 to 30 and the other aged 80 or older. Using deep sequencing normalized with unique cDNA molecular identifiers, the study measured how TCR beta repertoire diversity changes with age. To avoid experimental bias, donors of different ages were spread randomly across the sequencing lanes.

The 39 donors, aged 6 to 90 years, were systemically healthy Caucasian individuals from Russia. Each donor gave around 9 milliliters of peripheral blood, collected into EDTA-treated Vacutainer tubes. PBMCs were isolated by Ficoll-Paque density-gradient centrifugation, with at least 7 million obtained per sample. Trizol reagent was used to extract total RNA from PBMCs, with at least 5.5 micrograms per sample. Naive CD45RAhigh/CD27high T cell percentages were measured by flow cytometry on a PBMC aliquot from every donor. Via the germline V gene, CDR1 is KGHSH and CDR2 LQKENI. The CDR3 sequence holds 12 residues, the cysteine and phenylalanine included. Only CDR3 DNA remains: 36 bases, in frame from the first base. The junction shows trimming of 2 bases on V and 8 bases on J, plus 7 bases between the germline ends. Results the study describes overall, beyond this receptor: Because donor CMV infection status was unknown, age-related changes in expanded clonotypes were potentially confounded. A strong correlation was found between observed TCR beta diversity and the percentage of naive T cells measured by flow cytometry. Compared with the aged group, the long-lived group had more naive CD4+ T cells, fewer expanded clones and increased TCR diversity, a pattern suggesting age selection. Total diversity estimates from one million sequenced T cells were considered lower bounds and underestimates. As age increased, observed TCR beta diversity per million T cells dropped in a roughly linear way, and a significant reduction was already evident by age about 40. Bulk unsorted PBMC profiling prevented conclusive comparison of naive and antigen-experienced compartments.

The library relied on 5' RACE. The sample was run on an Illumina HiSeq 2500. A second PCR of roughly 7 to 12 cycles was performed with a sample-barcoded 5' primer and a J-beta primer mix. Each TCR beta cDNA molecule received a unique molecular identifier from a template-switch 5' adaptor carrying 12 random nucleotides. Each sample yielded at least 2.5 million CDR3-containing paired-end reads. The Mint cDNA synthesis kit, primed by a TRBC-specific oligonucleotide, was used to synthesize first-strand cDNA from all RNA. Following uracil-DNA glycosylase treatment, all cDNA underwent a first 18-cycle PCR with the universal primers M1SS and BC2_uni_R. For the original study's pipeline: For normalization, 1 million high-quality reads were randomly selected from each sample, with every read carrying a distinct molecular identifier. Instead of being binned into consensus sequences, reads that shared molecular identifiers were thrown out. CDR3 identification, clonotype clustering and error correction used MiTCR with a Q25 quality threshold and the strictest error-elimination algorithm. A nonparametric unseen species model with Euler transformation was used to estimate a lower bound on total TCR beta diversity. In-frame beta chains were kept once TCRdb had trimmed the public reads at Q25 with fastp and called clones with MiXCR. Records with the same CDR3 protein are collapsed into one entry carrying the most frequent genes and DNA. The V and J calls and clone size come from TCRdb's table, not from the authors' own analysis. This sample comprises over 1,200,000 distinct CDR3 sequences, roughly 64% of them detected only once. The ten top clones hold approximately 7% of the sample.

This clonotype was detected a few times. Its antigen target is currently unknown. Base qualities are missing; no much larger clone stands one base away. The sequencing sample was made of blood. The sequence is built from TRBV18 and TRBJ2-1; TRBD2 is a weak D gene call, 6 bases matching. The TCR originated in a man between 18 and 35 years old in good health. In nucleotides, the sequence is TGTGCCAGCTCACCATGGGGGGATGAGCAGTTCTTC. The encoded protein is CASSPWGDEQFF.